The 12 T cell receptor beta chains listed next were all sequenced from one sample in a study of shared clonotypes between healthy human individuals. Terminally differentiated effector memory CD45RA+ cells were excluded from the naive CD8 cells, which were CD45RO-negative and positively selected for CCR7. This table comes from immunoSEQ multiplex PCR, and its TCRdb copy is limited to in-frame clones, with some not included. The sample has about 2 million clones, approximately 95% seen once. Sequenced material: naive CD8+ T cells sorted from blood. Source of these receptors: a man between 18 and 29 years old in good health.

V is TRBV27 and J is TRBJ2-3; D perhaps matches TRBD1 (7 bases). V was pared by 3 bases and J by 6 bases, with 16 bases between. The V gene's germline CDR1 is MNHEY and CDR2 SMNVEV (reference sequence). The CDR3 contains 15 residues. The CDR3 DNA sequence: TGTGCCAGCAGTTTGGAGGGGGCCAGAAGTGATACGCAGTATTTT. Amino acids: CASSLEGARSDTQYF.

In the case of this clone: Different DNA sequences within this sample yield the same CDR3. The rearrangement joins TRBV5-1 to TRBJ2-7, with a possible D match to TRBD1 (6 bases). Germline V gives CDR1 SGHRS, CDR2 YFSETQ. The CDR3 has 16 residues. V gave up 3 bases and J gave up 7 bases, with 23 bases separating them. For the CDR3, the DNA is TGCGCCAGCAGCTACCCCACACAGGGAGCGGCCCAGGAGCAGTACTTC. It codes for CASSYPTQGAAQEQYF. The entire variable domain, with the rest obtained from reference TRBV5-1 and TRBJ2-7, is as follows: KAGVTQTPRYLIKTRGQQVTLSCSPISGHRSVSWYQQTPGQGLQFLFEYFSETQRNKGNFPGRFSGRQFSNSRSEMNVSTLELGDSALYLCASSYPTQGAAQEQYFGPGTRLTVT.

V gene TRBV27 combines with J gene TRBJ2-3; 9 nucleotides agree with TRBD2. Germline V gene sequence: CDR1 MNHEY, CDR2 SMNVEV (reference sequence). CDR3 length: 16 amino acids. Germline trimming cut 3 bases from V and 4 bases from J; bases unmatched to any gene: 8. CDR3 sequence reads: CASSFGAGGHADTQYF. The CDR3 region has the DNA TGTGCCAGCAGTTTCGGAGCGGGAGGACACGCAGATACGCAGTATTTT.

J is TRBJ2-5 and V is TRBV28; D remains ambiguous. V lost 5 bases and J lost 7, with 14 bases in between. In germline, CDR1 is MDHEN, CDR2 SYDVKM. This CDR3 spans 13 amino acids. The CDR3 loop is CASSPSRSGTQYF. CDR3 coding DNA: TGTGCCAGCAGTCCCAGCCGCTCGGGGACCCAGTACTTC.

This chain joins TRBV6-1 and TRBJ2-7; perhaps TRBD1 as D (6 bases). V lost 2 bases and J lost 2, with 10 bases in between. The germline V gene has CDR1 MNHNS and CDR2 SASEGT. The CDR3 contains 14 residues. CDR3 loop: CASSENWTAYEQYF. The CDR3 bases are TGTGCCAGCAGTGAAAATTGGACAGCCTACGAGCAGTACTTC.

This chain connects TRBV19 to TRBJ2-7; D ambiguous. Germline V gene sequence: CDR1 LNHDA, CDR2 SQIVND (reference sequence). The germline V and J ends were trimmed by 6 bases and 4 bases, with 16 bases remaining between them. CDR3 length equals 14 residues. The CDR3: CASSDRGVRYEQYF. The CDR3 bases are TGTGCCAGTAGCGACCGTGGGGTTAGGTACGAGCAGTACTTC.

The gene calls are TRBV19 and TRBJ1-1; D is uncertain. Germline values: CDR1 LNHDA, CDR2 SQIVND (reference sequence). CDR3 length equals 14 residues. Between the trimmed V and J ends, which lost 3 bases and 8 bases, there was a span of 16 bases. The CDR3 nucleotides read TGTGCCAGTAGTATGGTAATCCCCGTAAGAGAAGCTTTCTTT. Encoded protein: CASSMVIPVREAFF.

The CDR3 nucleotides are TGTGCCACCTTAAGGACTAGCGGTTCTTCCTACGAGCAGTACTTC. Encoded protein: CATLRTSGSSYEQYF. The rearrangement joins TRBV10-3 to TRBJ2-7; 10 bases map to TRBD2. This CDR3 has 15 amino acids. V lost 10 bases and J lost 1; bases outside the gene matches: 10. In germline, CDR1 is ENHRY, CDR2 SYGVKD.

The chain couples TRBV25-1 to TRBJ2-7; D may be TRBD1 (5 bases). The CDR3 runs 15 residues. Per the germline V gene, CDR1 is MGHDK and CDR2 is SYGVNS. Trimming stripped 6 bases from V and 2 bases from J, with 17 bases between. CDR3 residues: CASSLLRQGAYEQYF. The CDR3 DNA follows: TGTGCCAGCAGCTTACTAAGGCAGGGTGCCTACGAGCAGTACTTC.

CDR3 DNA: TGCGCCAGCAGCTTGGTTAGCGGGAGTTTGGATACGCAGTATTTT. Translated, it gives CASSLVSGSLDTQYF. This sequence joins TRBV5-1 and TRBJ2-3; 9 bases agree with TRBD2. The CDR3 is made up of 15 amino acids. The junction had 5 bases not matched to a gene; V was cut back by 0 bases and J by 6 bases. Germline CDR1 reads SGHRS; CDR2 reads YFSETQ.

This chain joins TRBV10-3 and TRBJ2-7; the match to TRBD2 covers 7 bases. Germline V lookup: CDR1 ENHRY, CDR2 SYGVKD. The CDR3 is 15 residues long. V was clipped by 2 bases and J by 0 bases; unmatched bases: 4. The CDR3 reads CAISEGGVPSYEQYF. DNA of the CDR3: TGTGCCATCAGTGAGGGGGGGGTCCCCTCCTACGAGCAGTACTTC.

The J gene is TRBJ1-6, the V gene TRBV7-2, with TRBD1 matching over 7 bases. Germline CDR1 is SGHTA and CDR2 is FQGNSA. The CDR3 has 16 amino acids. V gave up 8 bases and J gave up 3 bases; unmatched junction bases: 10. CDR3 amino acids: CASASGTEIYNSPLHF. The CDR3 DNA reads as TGTGCCAGCGCTTCCGGGACAGAAATCTATAATTCACCCCTCCACTTT.